The present T cell receptor (beta chain) was sequenced within a study of regulatory T cells in long-lasting Graves disease. Study-level results: Those with persistent disease had in common more public clonotypes (around 2,500) than new patients (about 970). Newly diagnosed disease favored TRBV20-1 and TRBJ2-1 over persistent disease. Small numbers of samples may have cut accuracy.

Relying on iRepertoire HTBI primers and Arm-PCR of CDR3 regions, the team built TCR beta libraries. TCRdb used MiXCR to reprocess the multiplex PCR reads, holding one entry per CDR3 protein. The sample lists a few hundred thousand distinct CDR3 sequences, about 15% seen once, with approximately 19% in the top ten. Time point defined: newly diagnosed GD, antithyroid drugs for less than 3 months. There was RNA extracted from PBMCs, and the TCR library was made from it. In regard to this clonotype: Its cognate antigen is unknown.

This CDR3 region has 14 residues. V was trimmed by 5 bases and J by 5 bases, leaving 16 bases between them. Per germline, CDR1 SGHVS and CDR2 FQNEAQ. These data were also reused for a study on T cells in Graves' hyperthyroidism and ophthalmopathy. This second study notes: Appearing also in blood were most of the thyroid clonotypes expanded above 0.001.

The sequences come from peripheral blood mononuclear cells (PBMCs), collected at new diagnosis, from a patient treated with antithyroid drugs. V gene TRBV7-8 combines with J gene TRBJ2-7, with D unresolved. The clonotype comes from a woman aged 45-65 years with Graves disease. CDR3 bases: TGTGCCAGCAGCCCCTGGGCCGGCGTCAACGAGCAGTACTTC. Encoded protein: CASSPWAGVNEQYF.